A single sample is the source of the 16 T cell receptor beta chains below, sequenced in a study of tumor-infiltrating lymphocytes in primary liver carcinoma. The researchers produced TCR beta cDNA from roughly 500 ng total RNA with a constant-region primer. Library construction for TCR beta comprised three nested multiplex PCR rounds performed with slightly modified ARM-PCR. TRBV1-TRBV30 forward primers paired with a C-beta reverse primer drove the first two PCR rounds, roughly 10 cycles each. TCRdb recomputed calls from the multiplex PCR reads with MiXCR, one row per CDR3 protein. The sample has almost 200,000 distinct CDR3 sequences; around 60% are singletons. Unsorted whole blood served as the source of blood RNA, and germline DNA was extracted as well. The sample consisted of peripheral blood. These receptors came from a woman aged 60 to 75 with primary liver carcinoma and hepatitis B virus infection.

The chain employs TRBV13 and TRBJ2-7; the D is unclear. With 4 bases removed from V and 9 bases from J, the gap between germline ends came to 4 bases. Per the germline V gene, CDR1 is PRHDT and CDR2 is FYEKMQ (reference sequence). The length of the CDR3 is 9 residues. The CDR3 loop reads CASSSRQYF. Written as DNA, the CDR3 is TGTGCCAGCAGCTCTAGGCAGTACTTC.

Comments on this clonotype: An end of the junction differs from the germline gene, which may be a read error. The chain joins TRBV28 to TRBJ2-6; 10 bases are shared with TRBD2. Germline V gives CDR1 MDHEN, CDR2 SYDVKM. CDR3 size: 18 residues. The CDR3 loop reads CASSLLQAGGRGAIVLTF. The CDR3 DNA is TGTGCCAGCAGTTTATTACAAGCGGGAGGGCGCGGGGCCATCGTCCTGACTTTC.

This chain connects TRBV20-1 to TRBJ2-7; 10 bases fit TRBD2. The V gene's germline CDR1 is DFQATT and CDR2 SNEGSKA (reference sequence). The CDR3 runs 15 residues. The J segment lost 6 bases and the V segment lost 5 bases, leaving 13 bases of the junction unmatched. CDR3 in amino acids: CSASRGRGLASEQYF. The CDR3 DNA follows: TGCAGTGCTTCCCGAGGGAGGGGACTAGCGAGCGAGCAGTACTTC.

The V call is TRBV5-4, the J call TRBJ2-7, with 7 positions matching TRBD2. The CDR3 consists of 15 residues. Germline loops: CDR1 SGHNT, CDR2 YYREEE (reference sequence). Trimming at V came to 4 bases and at J to 0 bases, leaving 7 bases not matched to a gene. The CDR3 coding sequence is TGTGCCAGCAGCCCCACTAGCGCCTACTCCTACGAGCAGTACTTC. Translated: CASSPTSAYSYEQYF.

The J gene is TRBJ2-1, the V gene TRBV12-3 or TRBV12-4, with D possibly TRBD2 on 5 matching bases. The CDR3 runs to 15 residues. The germline V and J ends were trimmed by 2 bases and 6 bases, with 14 bases remaining between them. The CDR3 spells CASSLLTGRSNEQFF. The CDR3 DNA reads TGTGCCAGCAGTTTATTGACGGGGAGATCCAATGAGCAGTTCTTC.

This clonotype showed up just once. The CDR3: CASSEARTSGYEQYF. CDR3 nucleotides: TGTGCCAGCAGCGAGGCCCGGACTAGCGGCTACGAGCAGTACTTC. V is TRBV11-2 and J is TRBJ2-5, with 10 nucleotides matching TRBD2. The J call may be incorrect, as the DNA end agrees better with TRBJ2-7. Germline V gene data show CDR1 as SGHAT and CDR2 as FQNNGV. There are 15 residues in the CDR3.

This clonotype was detected ten times or more. The chain recombines TRBV6-1 with TRBJ2-1; the D is unclear. Germline loops: CDR1 MNHNS, CDR2 SASEGT. The CDR3 contains 12 residues. V lost 5 bases to trimming and J lost 5 bases, with 7 bases between them. CDR3 in amino acids: CASSNLNNEQFF. Here the CDR3 DNA reads TGTGCCAGCAGTAACTTAAACAATGAGCAGTTCTTC.

This clonotype was detected many times. J is TRBJ2-1 and V is TRBV14; maybe TRBD2 (6 bases). CDR3 length equals 16 residues. Germline V gene data show CDR1 as SGHDN and CDR2 as FVKESK. V was clipped by 0 bases and J by 13 bases, with 22 bases between them. The CDR3 sequence is CASSQDRERTRKPQFF. CDR3 coding DNA: TGTGCCAGCAGCCAAGATCGGGAGCGAACTCGCAAACCCCAGTTCTTC.

In the case of this clonotype: Being one base from a much bigger clone, this may be a read error. This chain joins TRBV12-3 or TRBV12-4 and TRBJ2-1; possible D gene TRBD1, 5 bases. The CDR3 spans 13 residues. DNA for the CDR3: TGTACCAGCACGCAGGGATCCTACAATGAGCAGTTCTTC. Encoded protein: CTSTQGSYNEQFF.

This clonotype was detected only once. One junction end disagrees with the germline gene, perhaps due to a read error. The chain has TRBV19 and TRBJ2-1; D is unclear. Gene TRBJ2-7 matches the end of the DNA better, so the J call may be wrong. CDR1 is LNHDA, CDR2 SQIVND, per germline (reference sequence). This CDR3 is 11 amino acids long. The CDR3 here is CASSRDSEQYF. The CDR3 DNA follows: TGTGCTAGTAGTAGGGATAGTGAACAGTACTTC.

The chain carries TRBV28 and TRBJ2-5; 7 positions match TRBD2. Trimming removed 6 bases from V and 2 bases from J; junction bases left unmatched: 9. Germline assignment: CDR1 MDHEN and CDR2 SYDVKM. The CDR3 totals 15 residues. The CDR3 sequence: CASSKFAGAQETQYF. The DNA of the CDR3 is TGTGCCAGCAGCAAATTCGCGGGAGCACAAGAGACCCAGTACTTC.

The V gene is TRBV28, the J gene TRBJ1-2, with D uncertain. The CDR3 is made up of 15 amino acids. Germline V gene lookup returns CDR1 MDHEN and CDR2 SYDVKM. V gave up 10 bases and J gave up 2 bases, with 20 bases separating them. The CDR3 sequence is CANNRGEKTNYGYTF. CDR3 nucleotide sequence: TGTGCCAACAACCGCGGAGAGAAGACAAACTATGGCTACACCTTC.

On this clonotype: One end of the junction is discordant with germline, which a read error may explain. The CDR3 nucleotides read TGTGCCAGCAGCTTAGGGGGATGTCTTACCGGGGAGCTGCTTTTT. Translation gives CASSLGGCLTGELLF. The chain uses TRBV11-1 and TRBJ2-2; D is possibly TRBD2 (5 bases). Germline V gene lookup returns CDR1 SGHAT and CDR2 FQDESV (reference sequence). The CDR3 contains 15 residues.

A word on this clonotype: A junction end diverges from the germline sequence, so it may reflect a read error. This chain uses TRBV10-3 with TRBJ2-3, with D perhaps TRBD2 (6 bases). CDR3 size: 12 residues. Germline CDR1 reads ENHRY; CDR2 reads SYGVKD. CDR3 nucleotide sequence: TGTGCGATCCAGGGACTCACAGATAGGCAGTATTTT. Its translation is CAIQGLTDRQYF.

This chain connects TRBV6-1 to TRBJ1-1; D unresolved. The CDR3 contains 16 residues. V lost 7 bases and J 3 bases, leaving 21 bases between the germline ends. Germline V gives CDR1 MNHNS, CDR2 SASEGT. Written as DNA, the CDR3 is TGTGCCAGCAAGATTACCATCGGGATAGGCTACACTGAAGCTTTCTTT. It is translated as CASKITIGIGYTEAFF.

A remark on this clonotype: The junction departs from germline at one end; a sequencing error may be responsible. The J gene is TRBJ1-1, the V gene TRBV12-3 or TRBV12-4; D is perhaps TRBD1 (6 bases). The CDR3 length is 14 residues. The CDR3 loop is CVSSSRQGRTEAFF. The CDR3, as DNA: TGTGTCAGCAGTTCCCGCCAGGGGAGGACTGAAGCCTTCTTT.